This TCR beta chain was found in a study of T cells in Graves' hyperthyroidism and ophthalmopathy. Notes on the study in general: Model-based prediction identified ophthalmopathy a median about 6.8 months prior to its onset. Researchers report that a 13 V-J model separated ophthalmopathy from stable hyperthyroidism.

V gave up 5 bases and J gave up 5 bases; unmatched junction bases: 2. Germline CDR1 and CDR2: SGHRS and YFSETQ. The CDR3 length is 12 residues. Amplification of TCR beta CDR3 regions was performed using RNA transcripts as template. HTBI primers drove first-round RT-PCR of the TCR CDR3. TCRdb analysed the multiplex PCR reads with MiXCR anew, one entry per CDR3 protein. In the table there are some 300,000 distinct CDR3 sequences, approximately 18% of which are singletons. This clonotype has only one observation. Its target is not known. The rearrangement joins TRBV5-1 to TRBJ2-5, with 8 bases identical to TRBD1. This receptor was identified in a man aged 45-65 years with Graves' ophthalmopathy. Sequencing was carried out using blood. This CDR3 is CASRRDRETQYF. CDR3 nucleotide sequence: TGCGCCAGCAGACGGGACAGGGAGACCCAGTACTTC.